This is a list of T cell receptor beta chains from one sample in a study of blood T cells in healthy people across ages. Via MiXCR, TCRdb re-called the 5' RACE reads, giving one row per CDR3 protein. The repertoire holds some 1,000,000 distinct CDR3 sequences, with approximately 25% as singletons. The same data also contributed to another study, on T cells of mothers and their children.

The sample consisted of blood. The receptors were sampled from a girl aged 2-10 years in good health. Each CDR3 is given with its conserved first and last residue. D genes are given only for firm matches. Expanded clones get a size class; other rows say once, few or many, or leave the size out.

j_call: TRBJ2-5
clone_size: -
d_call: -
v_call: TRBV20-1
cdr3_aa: CSASFGTSQETQYF
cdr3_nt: TGCAGTGCTAGCTTCGGGACAAGTCAAGAGACCCAGTACTTC

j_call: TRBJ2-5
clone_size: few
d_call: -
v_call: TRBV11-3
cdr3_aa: CASSLTRTQETQYF
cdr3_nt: TGTGCCAGCAGCTTAACGAGGACACAAGAGACCCAGTACTTC

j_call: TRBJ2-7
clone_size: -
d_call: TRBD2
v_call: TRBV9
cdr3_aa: CANSVVGTSGPSDEQYF
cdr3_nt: TGTGCCAACAGCGTGGTGGGTACTAGCGGGCCCTCCGACGAGCAGTACTTC

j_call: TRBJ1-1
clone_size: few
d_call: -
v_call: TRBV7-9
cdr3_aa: CASSPLQGTNTEAFF
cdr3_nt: TGTGCCAGCAGTCCGTTGCAGGGCACGAACACTGAAGCTTTCTTT

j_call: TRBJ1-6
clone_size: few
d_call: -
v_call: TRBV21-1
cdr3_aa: CASSTQSRGNPLALHF
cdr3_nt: TGTGCCAGCAGCACCCAAAGCAGGGGAAACCCGTTGGCCCTCCACTTT

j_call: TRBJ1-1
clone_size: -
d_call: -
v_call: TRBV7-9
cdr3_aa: CASSLHSTEEAFF
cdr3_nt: TGTGCCAGCAGCTTACATTCGACAGAAGAAGCTTTCTTT

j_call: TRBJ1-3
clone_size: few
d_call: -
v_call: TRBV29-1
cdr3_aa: CSVTKGPASGNTIYF
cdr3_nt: TGCAGCGTGACAAAAGGACCTGCCTCTGGAAACACCATATATTTT

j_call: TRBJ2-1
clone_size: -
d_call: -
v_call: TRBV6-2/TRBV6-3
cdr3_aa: CASSGLALSSYNEQFF
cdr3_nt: TGTGCCAGCAGTGGACTTGCTTTGAGCTCCTACAATGAGCAGTTCTTC

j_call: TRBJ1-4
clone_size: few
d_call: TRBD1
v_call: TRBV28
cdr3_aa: CASSPQQGAGEKLFF
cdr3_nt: TGTGCCAGCAGTCCCCAACAGGGGGCGGGAGAAAAACTGTTTTTT

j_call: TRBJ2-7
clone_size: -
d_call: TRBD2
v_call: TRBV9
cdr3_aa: CASSVDLGRGKEQYF
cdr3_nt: TGTGCCAGCAGCGTAGATCTAGGGAGGGGTAAGGAGCAGTACTTC

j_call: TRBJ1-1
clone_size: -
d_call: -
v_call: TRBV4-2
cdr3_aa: CASSQTTRTEAFF
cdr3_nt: TGTGCCAGCAGCCAAACGACAAGAACTGAAGCTTTCTTT

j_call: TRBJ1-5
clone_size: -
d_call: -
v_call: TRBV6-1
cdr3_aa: CASSEKGQPQHF
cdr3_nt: TGTGCCAGCAGTGAAAAAGGGCAGCCCCAGCATTTT

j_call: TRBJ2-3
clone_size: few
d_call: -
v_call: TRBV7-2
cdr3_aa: CASSQNIDTQYF
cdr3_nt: TGTGCCAGCAGCCAGAATATTGATACGCAGTATTTT

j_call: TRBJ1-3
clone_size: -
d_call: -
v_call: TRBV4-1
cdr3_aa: CASSQERLSGNTIYF
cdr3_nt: TGCGCCAGCAGCCAAGAGCGGCTCTCTGGAAACACCATATATTTT

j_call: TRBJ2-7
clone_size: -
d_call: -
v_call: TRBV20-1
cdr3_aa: CSAGVGGSYEQYF
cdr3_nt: TGCAGTGCTGGGGTAGGGGGCTCCTACGAGCAGTACTTC

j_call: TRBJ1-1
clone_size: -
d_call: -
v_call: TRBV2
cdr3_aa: CASNWDGQVALF
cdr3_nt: TGTGCCAGCAATTGGGATGGTCAGGTAGCTCTCTTT

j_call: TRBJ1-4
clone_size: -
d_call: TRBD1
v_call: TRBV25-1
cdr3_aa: CAGQGPLEQGVVFEKLFF
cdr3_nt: TGTGCCGGCCAAGGACCCCTGGAGCAGGGGGTAGTATTTGAAAAACTGTTTTTT

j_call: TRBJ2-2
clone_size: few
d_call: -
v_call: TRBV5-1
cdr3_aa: CASNWSGDDTGELFF
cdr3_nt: TGCGCCAGCAATTGGTCCGGGGATGACACCGGGGAGCTGTTTTTT

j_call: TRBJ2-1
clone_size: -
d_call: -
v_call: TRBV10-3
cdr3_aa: CAITDSQGSTSNEQFF
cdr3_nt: TGTGCCATCACCGACTCCCAGGGGAGTACCTCCAATGAGCAGTTCTTC

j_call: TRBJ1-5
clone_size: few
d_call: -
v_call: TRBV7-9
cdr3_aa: CASSSRRGGQPQHF
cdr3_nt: TGTGCCAGCAGCTCTCGCCGGGGAGGCCAGCCCCAGCATTTT

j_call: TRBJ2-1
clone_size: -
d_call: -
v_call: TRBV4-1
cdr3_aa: CASSQGDRRAGEQFF
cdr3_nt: TGCGCCAGCAGCCAAGGGGATAGGCGTGCTGGTGAGCAGTTCTTC

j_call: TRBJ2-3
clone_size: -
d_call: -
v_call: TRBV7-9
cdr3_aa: CANKGLNTDTQYF
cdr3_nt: TGTGCCAACAAAGGTCTCAACACAGATACGCAGTATTTT

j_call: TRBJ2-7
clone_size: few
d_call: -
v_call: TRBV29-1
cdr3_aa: CSCSRGEEQYF
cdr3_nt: TGCAGCTGCTCCAGGGGGGAAGAGCAGTACTTC

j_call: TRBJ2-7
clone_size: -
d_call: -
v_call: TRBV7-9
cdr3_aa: CASSSAKGQVGAYEQYF
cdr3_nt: TGTGCCAGCAGCTCCGCGAAGGGTCAGGTAGGCGCCTACGAGCAGTACTTC

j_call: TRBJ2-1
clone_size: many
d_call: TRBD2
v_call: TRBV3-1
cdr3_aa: CASSSSGRNEQFF
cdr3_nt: TGTGCCAGCAGTTCTAGCGGGAGAAATGAGCAGTTCTTC

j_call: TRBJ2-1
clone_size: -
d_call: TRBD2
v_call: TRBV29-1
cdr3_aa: CSVQLADYYNEQFF
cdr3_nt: TGCAGCGTTCAACTAGCGGATTACTACAATGAGCAGTTCTTC

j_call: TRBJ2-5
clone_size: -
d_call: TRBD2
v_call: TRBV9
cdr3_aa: CASSHTLAGGRETQYF
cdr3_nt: TGTGCCAGCAGCCATACGTTAGCGGGGGGGCGTGAGACCCAGTACTTC

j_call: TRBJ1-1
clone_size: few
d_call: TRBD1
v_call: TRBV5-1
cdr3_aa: CASSLEVRTGGNTEAFF
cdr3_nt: TGCGCCAGCAGCTTGGAGGTTCGGACAGGGGGCAACACTGAAGCTTTCTTT

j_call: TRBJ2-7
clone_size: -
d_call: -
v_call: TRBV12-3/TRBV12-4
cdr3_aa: CASSLGSGNYEQYF
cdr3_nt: TGTGCCAGCAGTTTAGGATCAGGGAACTACGAGCAGTACTTC

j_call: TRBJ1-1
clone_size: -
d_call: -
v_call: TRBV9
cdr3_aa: CASSVGREVFF
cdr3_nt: TGTGCCAGCAGCGTAGGTCGGGAGGTTTTCTTT

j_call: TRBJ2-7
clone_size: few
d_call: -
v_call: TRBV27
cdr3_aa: CASSLSSWGSYEQYF
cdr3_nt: TGTGCCAGCAGTTTATCCTCCTGGGGCAGCTACGAGCAGTACTTC

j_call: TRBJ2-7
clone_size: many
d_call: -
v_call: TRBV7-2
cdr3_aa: CASSLIEGDYEQYF
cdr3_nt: TGTGCCAGCAGCTTAATCGAGGGAGACTACGAGCAGTACTTC

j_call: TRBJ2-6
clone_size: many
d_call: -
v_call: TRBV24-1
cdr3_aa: CATSDPFGEVSGANVLTF
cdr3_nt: TGTGCCACCAGTGACCCCTTCGGGGAGGTATCTGGGGCCAACGTCCTGACTTTC

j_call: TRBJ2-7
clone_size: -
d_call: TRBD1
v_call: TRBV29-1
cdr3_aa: CSVAGQGSGEQYF
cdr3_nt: TGCAGCGTTGCTGGACAGGGCTCGGGCGAGCAGTACTTC

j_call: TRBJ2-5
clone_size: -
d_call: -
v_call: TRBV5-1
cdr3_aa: CASSLFPGQETQYF
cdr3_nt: TGCGCCAGCAGCTTATTCCCGGGACAAGAGACCCAGTACTTC

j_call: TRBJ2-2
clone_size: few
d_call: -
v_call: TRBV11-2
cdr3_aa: CASSLVGENTQNGELFF
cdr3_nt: TGTGCCAGCAGCTTAGTTGGAGAGAATACTCAAAACGGGGAGCTGTTTTTT

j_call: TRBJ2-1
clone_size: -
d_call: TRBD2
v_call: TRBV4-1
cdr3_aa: CASSQDPGTSGFWSDEQFF
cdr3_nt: TGCGCCAGCAGCCAAGATCCCGGGACTAGCGGGTTTTGGAGCGATGAGCAGTTCTTC

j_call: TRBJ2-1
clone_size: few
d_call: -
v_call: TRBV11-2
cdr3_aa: CANYDGLVQCSNEQFF
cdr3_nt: TGTGCCAACTATGATGGGTTAGTCCAGTGCAGCAATGAGCAGTTCTTC

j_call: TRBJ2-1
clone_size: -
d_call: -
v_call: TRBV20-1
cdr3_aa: CSARDLVTEDEQFF
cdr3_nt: TGCAGTGCTAGAGATCTAGTTACAGAAGATGAGCAGTTCTTC

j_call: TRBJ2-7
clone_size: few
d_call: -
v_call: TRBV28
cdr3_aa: CASSWAYEQYF
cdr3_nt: TGTGCCAGCAGTTGGGCCTACGAGCAGTACTTC

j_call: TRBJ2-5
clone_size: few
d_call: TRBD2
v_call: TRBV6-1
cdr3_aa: CASTRGLAGTETQYF
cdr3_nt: TGTGCCAGCACCCGCGGACTAGCGGGAACGGAGACCCAGTACTTC

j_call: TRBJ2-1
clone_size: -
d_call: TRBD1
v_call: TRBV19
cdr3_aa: CASRARTGLDEQFF
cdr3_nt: TGTGCCAGTAGGGCTAGGACAGGTTTAGATGAGCAGTTCTTC

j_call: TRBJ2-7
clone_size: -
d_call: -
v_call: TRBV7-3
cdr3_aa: CASSFLEGEKQYF
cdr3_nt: TGTGCCAGCAGCTTTTTAGAGGGCGAGAAGCAGTACTTC

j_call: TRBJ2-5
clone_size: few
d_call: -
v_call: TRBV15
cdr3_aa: CATSGGHKGETQYF
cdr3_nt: TGTGCCACCAGCGGAGGACACAAAGGGGAGACCCAGTACTTC

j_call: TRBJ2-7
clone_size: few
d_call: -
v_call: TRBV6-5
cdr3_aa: CASRIGGTYEQYF
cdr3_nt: TGTGCCAGCAGAATTGGGGGAACCTACGAGCAGTACTTC

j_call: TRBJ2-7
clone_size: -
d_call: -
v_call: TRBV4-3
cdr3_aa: CASSQSRQAEAYEQYF
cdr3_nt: TGCGCCAGCAGCCAATCTAGACAGGCGGAAGCCTACGAGCAGTACTTC

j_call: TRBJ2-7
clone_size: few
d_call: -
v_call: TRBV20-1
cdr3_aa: CSANPGAGDEQYF
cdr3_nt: TGCAGTGCTAATCCGGGGGCCGGAGACGAGCAGTACTTC

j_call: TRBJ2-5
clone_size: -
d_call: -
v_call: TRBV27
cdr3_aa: CASRRAETQYF
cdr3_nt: TGTGCCAGCCGCCGGGCAGAGACCCAGTACTTC

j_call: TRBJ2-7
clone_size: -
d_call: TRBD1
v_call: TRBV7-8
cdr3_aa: CASSSGGREQYF
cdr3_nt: TGTGCCAGCAGCTCAGGGGGCCGGGAGCAGTACTTC

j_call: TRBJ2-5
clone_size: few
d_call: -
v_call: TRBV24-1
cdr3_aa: CATSDLWTSETQYF
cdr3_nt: TGTGCCACCAGTGATTTGTGGACCTCAGAGACCCAGTACTTC

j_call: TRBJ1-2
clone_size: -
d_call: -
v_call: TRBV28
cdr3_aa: CASSSPSGAARGYTF
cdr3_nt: TGTGCCAGCAGTTCCCCGTCGGGTGCAGCTCGGGGCTACACCTTC

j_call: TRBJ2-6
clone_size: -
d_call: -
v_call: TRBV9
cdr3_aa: CATMGDGANVLTF
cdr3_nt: TGTGCAACAATGGGAGATGGGGCCAACGTCCTGACTTTC

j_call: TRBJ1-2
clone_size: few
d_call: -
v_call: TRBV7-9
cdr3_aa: CASSLVVISIGYTF
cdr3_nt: TGTGCCAGCAGCTTAGTTGTTATCTCGATTGGCTACACCTTC

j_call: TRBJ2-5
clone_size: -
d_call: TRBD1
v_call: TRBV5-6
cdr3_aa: CASSQRAGGFRKMNETQYF
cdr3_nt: TGTGCCAGCAGCCAGAGGGCAGGGGGCTTTCGAAAAATGAATGAGACCCAGTACTTC